Presented here are 16 T cell receptor beta chains from one specimen sequenced in a study of CD8+ T cells in alopecia areata. TCR sequencing used cDNA made by reverse transcription of extracted RNA. Some clones are missing from TCRdb's copy, which holds only in-frame ones; the method was immunoSEQ multiplex PCR. The sample lists 140,000 to 150,000 clones; more than 75% were seen once. The sample in question was CD8+ T cells sorted from blood, obtained at week 0. The source of these receptors is a human donor with alopecia areata.

The chain combines TRBV30 with TRBJ1-1; D unresolved. V dropped 2 bases and J dropped 5 bases, with 9 bases sitting between them. This CDR3 has 12 residues. The germline V gene encodes CDR1 GTSNPN and CDR2 SVGIG (reference sequence). CDR3 coding DNA: TGTGCCTGGAGTTTGGGGAGGACTGAAGCTTTCTTT. This encodes CAWSLGRTEAFF.

The chain is built from TRBV7-9 and TRBJ2-1; unclear D gene. With 3 bases removed from V and 8 bases from J, the gap between germline ends came to 8 bases. CDR1 and CDR2 from the germline V gene are SEHNR and FQNEAQ (reference sequence). The CDR3 totals 12 residues. CDR3 DNA: TGTGCCAGCAGCTTTCAAACGCATGAGCAGTTCTTC. Amino acid sequence: CASSFQTHEQFF.

The gene calls are TRBV7-8 and TRBJ1-5, with a possible D match to TRBD1 (6 bases). Germline-derived CDR1 and CDR2 are SGHVS and FQNEAQ. CDR3 size: 15 residues. Trimming shortened V by 5 bases and J by 6 bases, and 17 bases separated the two germline ends. CDR3 bases: TGTGCCAGCAGCGCCTACAGGGAACCGGGTCAGCCCCAGCATTTT. It codes for CASSAYREPGQPQHF.

The V and J genes are TRBV27 and TRBJ2-7; D not certain. The germline V gene has CDR1 MNHEY and CDR2 SMNVEV (reference sequence). The ends were cut back, 8 bases at V and 2 bases at J, with 7 bases in the middle. The CDR3 sequence is 11 residues long. The CDR3 nucleotides read TGTGCCAGCGGTGAGCCCTACGAGCAGTACTTC. Amino acid sequence: CASGEPYEQYF.

This chain uses TRBV6-4 with TRBJ2-7, with D uncertain. Trimming pared 3 bases from V and 0 bases from J, leaving 12 bases between. The CDR3 length is 15 residues. Germline CDR1 and CDR2: MRHNA and SNTAGT. CDR3 sequence (DNA): TGTGCCAGCAGTGAACACGGGTCCAGCTCCTACGAGCAGTACTTC. This translates into CASSEHGSSSYEQYF.

The chain couples TRBV2 to TRBJ1-2; D perhaps matches TRBD1 (6 bases). This CDR3 contains 13 residues. The germline V and J ends were trimmed by 3 bases and 2 bases, with 7 bases remaining between them. Germline V gives CDR1 SNHLY, CDR2 FYNNEI. CDR3 DNA: TGTGCCAGCAGTGATCAGGGGAACTATGGCTACACCTTC. Its protein is CASSDQGNYGYTF.

V and J are TRBV5-4 and TRBJ2-5, with 7 bases lining up with TRBD1. Losses at the gene ends were 7 bases for V and 5 bases for J; bases not matched to a gene: 5. The CDR3 contains 12 residues. Germline V gives CDR1 SGHNT, CDR2 YYREEE (reference sequence). The CDR3 DNA reads TGTGCCAGCCAGGGACAGCAGGAGACCCAGTACTTC. As protein: CASQGQQETQYF.

This chain uses TRBV5-4 with TRBJ2-3, with D uncertain. The CDR3 is 12 residues long. V gave up 3 bases and J gave up 6 bases, with 8 bases separating them. In germline, CDR1 is SGHNT, CDR2 YYREEE (reference sequence). The DNA of the CDR3 is TGTGCCAGCAGCTCCCCCGGGGATACGCAGTATTTT. Encoded protein: CASSSPGDTQYF.

This clone was recorded a few times. Other nucleotide sequences from this sample produce the same CDR3. The V and J genes are TRBV29-1 and TRBJ2-2; D gene unclear. The CDR3 consists of 13 residues. Trimming stripped 4 bases from V and 2 bases from J, with 8 bases between. In germline, CDR1 is SQVTM, CDR2 ANQGSEA. The CDR3 loop is CSVGPGNTGELFF. CDR3 sequence (DNA): TGCAGCGTTGGCCCAGGCAACACCGGGGAGCTGTTTTTT.

The chain is built from TRBV6-5 and TRBJ2-1, with D hard to call. V shed 5 bases and J shed 7 bases, with 9 bases lying between them. Germline V lookup: CDR1 MNHEY, CDR2 SVGAGI. CDR3 size: 12 residues. The CDR3 DNA sequence: TGTGCCAGCAGTCACGATGGGAATGAGCAGTTCTTC. Protein product: CASSHDGNEQFF.

The chain links TRBV7-2 to TRBJ2-7; 7 positions agree with TRBD2. Germline CDR1 reads SGHTA; CDR2 reads FQGNSA. CDR3 size: 16 residues. The junction had 10 bases not matched to a gene; V was cut back by 1 base and J by 4 bases. This CDR3 is CASSLDRGVSAYEQYF. In nucleotides, the CDR3 is TGTGCCAGCAGCTTAGATCGGGGGGTCAGCGCTTACGAGCAGTACTTC.

With respect to this clone: This specimen includes other DNA sequences encoding the same CDR3. This CDR3 is CASSLGTGELFF. The CDR3 DNA sequence: TGTGCCAGCAGCTTGGGCACCGGGGAGCTGTTTTTT. This chain links TRBV7-9 with TRBJ2-2; unclear D gene. Trimming stripped 3 bases from V and 4 bases from J, with 3 bases between. Germline V gene lookup returns CDR1 SEHNR and CDR2 FQNEAQ (reference sequence). This CDR3 is built from 12 residues.

This chain uses TRBV29-1 with TRBJ2-7, with TRBD2 as a possible D gene (7 bases). Trimming removed 2 bases from V and 3 bases from J, with 20 bases in between. CDR3 size: 16 residues. Germline V gene lookup returns CDR1 SQVTM and CDR2 ANQGSEA. CDR3: CSVEFRGRGGNYEQYF. CDR3 DNA: TGCAGCGTTGAATTCAGGGGACGGGGAGGGAACTACGAGCAGTACTTC.

This chain joins TRBV15 and TRBJ2-7; the D is unclear. The germline V gene encodes CDR1 LNHNV and CDR2 YYDKDF (reference sequence). V lost 3 bases to trimming and J lost 2 bases, with 17 bases between them. The CDR3 covers 16 residues. DNA of the CDR3: TGTGCCACCAGCAGCAGGATGGCCCAGAACCCCTACGAGCAGTACTTC. Its translation is CATSSRMAQNPYEQYF. Together with reference TRBV15 and TRBJ2-7, the CDR3 gives the full variable domain: DAMVIQNPRYQVTQFGKPVTLSCSQTLNHNVMYWYQQKSSQAPKLLFHYYDKDFNNEADTPDNFQSRRPNTSFCFLDIRSPGLGDTAMYLCATSSRMAQNPYEQYFGPGTRLTVT.

The J gene is TRBJ2-1, the V gene TRBV29-1; D is undetermined. V lost 8 bases and J 4 bases, leaving 12 bases between the germline ends. CDR3 length: 12 residues. Germline-derived CDR1 and CDR2 are SQVTM and ANQGSEA. CDR3 region: CSQVDQYNEQFF. CDR3 DNA: TGCAGCCAAGTCGACCAGTACAATGAGCAGTTCTTC.

The chain combines TRBV4-1 with TRBJ2-2, with D perhaps TRBD1 (5 bases). The V end lost 4 bases, the J end lost 1 base, and 16 bases lay between the germline ends. From germline, CDR1 is MGHRA and CDR2 YSYEKL. The CDR3 has 17 residues. CDR3 bases: TGCGCCAGCAGCCGATACGTGGGGCACGAGAACACCGGGGAGCTGTTTTTT. Protein sequence: CASSRYVGHENTGELFF.